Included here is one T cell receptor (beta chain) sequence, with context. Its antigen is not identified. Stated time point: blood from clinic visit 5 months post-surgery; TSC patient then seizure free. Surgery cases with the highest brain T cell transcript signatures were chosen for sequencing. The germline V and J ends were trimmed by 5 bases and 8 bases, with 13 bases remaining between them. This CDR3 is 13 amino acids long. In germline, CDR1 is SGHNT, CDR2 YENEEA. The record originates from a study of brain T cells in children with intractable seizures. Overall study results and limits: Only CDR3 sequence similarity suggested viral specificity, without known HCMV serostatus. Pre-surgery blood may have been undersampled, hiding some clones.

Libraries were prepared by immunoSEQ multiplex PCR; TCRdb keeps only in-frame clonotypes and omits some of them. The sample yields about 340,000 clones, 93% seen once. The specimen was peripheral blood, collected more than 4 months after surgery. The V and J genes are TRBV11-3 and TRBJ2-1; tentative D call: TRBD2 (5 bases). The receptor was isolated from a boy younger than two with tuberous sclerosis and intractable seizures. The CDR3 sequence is CASSALADHEQFF. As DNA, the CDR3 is TGTGCCAGCAGCGCGCTAGCAGACCATGAGCAGTTCTTC. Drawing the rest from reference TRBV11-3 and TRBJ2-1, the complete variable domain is EAGVVQSPRYKIIEKKQPVAFWCNPISGHNTLYWYLQNLGQGPELLIRYENEEAVDDSQLPKDRFSAERLKGVDSTLKIQPAELGDSAVYLCASSALADHEQFFGPGTRLTVL.